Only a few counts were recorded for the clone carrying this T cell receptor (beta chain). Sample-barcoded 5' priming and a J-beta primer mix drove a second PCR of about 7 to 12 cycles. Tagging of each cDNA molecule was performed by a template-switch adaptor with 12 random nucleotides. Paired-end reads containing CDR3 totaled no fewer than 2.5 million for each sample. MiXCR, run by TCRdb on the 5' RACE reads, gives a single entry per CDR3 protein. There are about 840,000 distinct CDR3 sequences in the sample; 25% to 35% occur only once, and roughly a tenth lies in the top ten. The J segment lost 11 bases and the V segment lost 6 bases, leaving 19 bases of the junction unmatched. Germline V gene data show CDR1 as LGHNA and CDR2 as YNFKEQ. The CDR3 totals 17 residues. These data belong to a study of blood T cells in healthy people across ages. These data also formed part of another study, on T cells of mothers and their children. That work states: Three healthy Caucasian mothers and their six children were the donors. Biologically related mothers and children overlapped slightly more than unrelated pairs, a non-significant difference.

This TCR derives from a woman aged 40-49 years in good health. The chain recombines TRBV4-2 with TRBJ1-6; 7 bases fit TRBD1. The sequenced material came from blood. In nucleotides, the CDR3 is TGTGCCAGCAGACACTTCGGAAAAGGGGGCTGGAATCCACCCCTCCACTTT. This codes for CASRHFGKGGWNPPLHF.